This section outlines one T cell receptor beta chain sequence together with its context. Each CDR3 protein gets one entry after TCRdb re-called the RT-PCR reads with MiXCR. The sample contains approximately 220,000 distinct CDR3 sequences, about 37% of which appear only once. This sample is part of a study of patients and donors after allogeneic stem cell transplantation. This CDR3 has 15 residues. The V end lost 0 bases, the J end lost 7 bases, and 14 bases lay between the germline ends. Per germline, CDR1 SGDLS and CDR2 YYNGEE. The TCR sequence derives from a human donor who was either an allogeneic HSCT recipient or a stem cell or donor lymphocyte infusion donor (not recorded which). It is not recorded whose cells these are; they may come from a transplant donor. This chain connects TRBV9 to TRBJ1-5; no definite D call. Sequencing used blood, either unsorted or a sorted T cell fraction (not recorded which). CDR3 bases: TGTGCCAGCAGCGTAGATGCAGAATGGAGCCAGCCCCAGCATTTT. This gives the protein CASSVDAEWSQPQHF. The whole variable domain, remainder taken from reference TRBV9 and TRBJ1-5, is DSGVTQTPKHLITATGQRVTLRCSPRSGDLSVYWYQQSLDQGLQFLIQYYNGEERAKGNILERFSAQQFPDLHSELNLSSLELGDSALYFCASSVDAEWSQPQHFGDGTRLSIL.